These T cell receptor beta chains were read from a single sample in a study of lymphopenia after photon versus proton radiotherapy. Generated by immunoSEQ multiplex PCR, the TCRdb table keeps only in-frame clones and is missing some. The table has 37,000 or so clones, over 75% seen once; the top ten hold approximately 2.9%. Sequencing was performed on peripheral blood, taken from a patient treated with photon-based radiotherapy. The receptor source for this set is a man between 50 and 59 years old with gastric cancer. CDR3s include the opening cysteine and the closing phenylalanine or tryptophan. A D gene is named only where the DNA matches it firmly. Expanded clones are given a class, and other clones once, few, many or no size at all.

j_gene: TRBJ2-1; d_gene: NA; v_gene: TRBV19; abundance: NA; CDR3nt: TGTGCCAGTAGTCCCGGAGGCCTTGAGCAGTTCTTC; CDR3aa: CASSPGGLEQFF
j_gene: TRBJ2-5; d_gene: NA; v_gene: TRBV28; abundance: NA; CDR3nt: TGTGCCAGCAGTTTAAACTATCAAGAGACCCAGTACTTC; CDR3aa: CASSLNYQETQYF
j_gene: TRBJ2-2; d_gene: NA; v_gene: TRBV6-5; abundance: NA; CDR3nt: TGTGCCAGCCGCAAGGACTGGGCGAACACCGGGGAGCTGTTTTTT; CDR3aa: CASRKDWANTGELFF
j_gene: TRBJ1-2; d_gene: NA; v_gene: TRBV4-1; abundance: NA; CDR3nt: TGCGCCAGCAGCCAGGCCCAGGGGAACTATGGCTACACCTTC; CDR3aa: CASSQAQGNYGYTF
j_gene: TRBJ2-1; d_gene: NA; v_gene: TRBV9; abundance: NA; CDR3nt: TGTGCCAGCAGCCCAAGCGTCAACTCCTACAATGAGCAGTTCTTC; CDR3aa: CASSPSVNSYNEQFF
j_gene: TRBJ1-5; d_gene: NA; v_gene: TRBV12-5; abundance: NA; CDR3nt: TGTGCTAGTGGCCCCTTACAGATATCGAGAAATCAGCCCCAGCATTTT; CDR3aa: CASGPLQISRNQPQHF
j_gene: TRBJ1-5; d_gene: TRBD1; v_gene: TRBV19; abundance: NA; CDR3nt: TGTGCCAGTAGGGGGGACAGGCAGCGCAATCAGCCCCAGCATTTT; CDR3aa: CASRGDRQRNQPQHF
j_gene: TRBJ2-5; d_gene: NA; v_gene: TRBV5-4; abundance: once; CDR3nt: TGTGCCAGCAGCTTGGCCCGGGGTCAAGAGACCCAGTACTTC; CDR3aa: CASSLARGQETQYF
j_gene: TRBJ2-4; d_gene: NA; v_gene: TRBV4-1; abundance: NA; CDR3nt: TGCGCCAGCAGCCAAGATCTGGGGGCGCGTATCAAAAACATTCAGTACTTC; CDR3aa: CASSQDLGARIKNIQYF
j_gene: TRBJ2-3; d_gene: TRBD2; v_gene: TRBV5-1; abundance: NA; CDR3nt: TGCGCCAGCAGCAGCGGGAGGGCGGCCGAAACAGATACGCAGTATTTT; CDR3aa: CASSSGRAAETDTQYF
j_gene: TRBJ2-7; d_gene: TRBD2; v_gene: TRBV6-6; abundance: NA; CDR3nt: TGTGCCAGCAGGGGACTAGCGGTGTCCTACGAGCAGTACTTC; CDR3aa: CASRGLAVSYEQYF
j_gene: TRBJ2-3; d_gene: TRBD2; v_gene: TRBV5-1; abundance: NA; CDR3nt: TGCGCCAGCAGCTCCGGACTAGCGGGGAGCACAGATACGCAGTATTTT; CDR3aa: CASSSGLAGSTDTQYF
j_gene: TRBJ2-1; d_gene: NA; v_gene: TRBV11-3; abundance: NA; CDR3nt: TGTGCCAGCAGCTCTTTGGGGGCTAGCGGAAGCTCCTACAATGAGCAGTTCTTC; CDR3aa: CASSSLGASGSSYNEQFF
j_gene: TRBJ1-4; d_gene: NA; v_gene: TRBV19; abundance: NA; CDR3nt: TGTGCCAGTATCCAGACGGCCTCTAATGAAAAACTGTTTTTT; CDR3aa: CASIQTASNEKLFF
j_gene: TRBJ2-7; d_gene: TRBD2; v_gene: TRBV4-1; abundance: NA; CDR3nt: TGCGCCAGCAGCCACGGACTAGCCTACGAGCAGTACTTC; CDR3aa: CASSHGLAYEQYF
j_gene: TRBJ2-3; d_gene: NA; v_gene: TRBV10-3; abundance: few; CDR3nt: TGTGCCATCAGTGAGAAGCAACACACAGATACGCAGTATTTT; CDR3aa: CAISEKQHTDTQYF
j_gene: TRBJ2-1; d_gene: TRBD2; v_gene: TRBV14; abundance: once; CDR3nt: TGTGCCAGCAGTCTGGGACTAGCGGGGGCCCGTCTCAATGAGCAGTTCTTC; CDR3aa: CASSLGLAGARLNEQFF
j_gene: TRBJ2-4; d_gene: NA; v_gene: TRBV5-6; abundance: NA; CDR3nt: TGTGCCAGCAGCTCATGGAGGCCCGAAAACATTCAGTACTTC; CDR3aa: CASSSWRPENIQYF
j_gene: TRBJ1-5; d_gene: NA; v_gene: TRBV4-1; abundance: NA; CDR3nt: TGCGCCAGCAGCCAAGATTTCCCAGGGAACCGGGATCAGCCCCAGCATTTT; CDR3aa: CASSQDFPGNRDQPQHF
j_gene: TRBJ2-2; d_gene: TRBD2; v_gene: TRBV7-6; abundance: NA; CDR3nt: TGTGCCAGCAGCTTAGGGACTAGCGGGAGGCATGACACCGGGGAGCTGTTTTTT; CDR3aa: CASSLGTSGRHDTGELFF
j_gene: TRBJ1-2; d_gene: NA; v_gene: TRBV6-5; abundance: NA; CDR3nt: TGTGCCAGCAGTACCAGGACGGCTCCTTATGGCTACACCTTC; CDR3aa: CASSTRTAPYGYTF
j_gene: TRBJ2-5; d_gene: NA; v_gene: TRBV21-1; abundance: NA; CDR3nt: TGTGCCAGCAGCAAAGCCTTGGCTAGCTTAGAGACCCAGTACTTC; CDR3aa: CASSKALASLETQYF
j_gene: TRBJ2-3; d_gene: TRBD1; v_gene: TRBV30; abundance: few; CDR3nt: TGTGCCTGGAGTCGACAGGGGGTAAGCACAGATACGCAGTATTTT; CDR3aa: CAWSRQGVSTDTQYF
j_gene: TRBJ2-1; d_gene: TRBD2; v_gene: TRBV6-4; abundance: NA; CDR3nt: TGTGCCAGCAGCCCTCTTAGCGGGCGTTTGAATGAGCAGTTCTTC; CDR3aa: CASSPLSGRLNEQFF
j_gene: TRBJ2-1; d_gene: NA; v_gene: TRBV14; abundance: NA; CDR3nt: TGTGCCAGCAGCCAAGATCGAGGTGCGACTATAGATGAGCAGTTCTTC; CDR3aa: CASSQDRGATIDEQFF
j_gene: TRBJ2-5; d_gene: NA; v_gene: TRBV12-5; abundance: NA; CDR3nt: TGTGCTAGTGGTTTGGTAAACTTCCAAGAGACCCAGTACTTC; CDR3aa: CASGLVNFQETQYF
j_gene: TRBJ1-2; d_gene: TRBD1; v_gene: TRBV19; abundance: NA; CDR3nt: TGTGCCAGCGAAGGACAGGGGGCTAACTATGGCTACACCTTC; CDR3aa: CASEGQGANYGYTF
j_gene: TRBJ2-5; d_gene: TRBD1; v_gene: TRBV19; abundance: NA; CDR3nt: TGTGCCAGCACAGGGGGCCCACGAGAGACCCAGTACTTC; CDR3aa: CASTGGPRETQYF
j_gene: TRBJ2-3; d_gene: TRBD1; v_gene: TRBV2; abundance: NA; CDR3nt: TGTGCCAGCGAAGGACCTTTACTACAGGGGGCAGATACGCAGTATTTT; CDR3aa: CASEGPLLQGADTQYF
j_gene: TRBJ1-5; d_gene: NA; v_gene: TRBV6-1; abundance: NA; CDR3nt: TGTGCCAGCAGTGCCCCCCCCAATCAGCCCCAGCATTTT; CDR3aa: CASSAPPNQPQHF
j_gene: TRBJ2-1; d_gene: TRBD2; v_gene: TRBV25-1; abundance: NA; CDR3nt: TGTGCCAGCGGACTAGCGGGAGCTGTTGAGCAGTTCTTC; CDR3aa: CASGLAGAVEQFF
j_gene: TRBJ2-5; d_gene: NA; v_gene: TRBV6-5; abundance: NA; CDR3nt: TGTGCCAGCAGCCAGTTCCAAGAGACCCAGTACTTC; CDR3aa: CASSQFQETQYF
j_gene: TRBJ1-4; d_gene: NA; v_gene: TRBV6-5; abundance: NA; CDR3nt: TGTGCCAGCAGTTACCAGGCCGATGAAAAACTGTTTTTT; CDR3aa: CASSYQADEKLFF
j_gene: TRBJ2-1; d_gene: TRBD2; v_gene: TRBV10-1; abundance: NA; CDR3nt: TGCGCCAGCAGTGAGTCTGATCGACTAGCCGGGCATAAGCAGTTCTTC; CDR3aa: CASSESDRLAGHKQFF
j_gene: TRBJ1-2; d_gene: TRBD1; v_gene: TRBV29-1; abundance: NA; CDR3nt: TGCAGCGTTGAAGATTCTGGCAGGGGGCCGGGGGGCTACACCTTC; CDR3aa: CSVEDSGRGPGGYTF
j_gene: TRBJ2-1; d_gene: TRBD2; v_gene: TRBV9; abundance: NA; CDR3nt: TGTGCCAGCAGCTCAGGGGGACTAGCGGGAGGGGTTAATGAGCAGTTCTTC; CDR3aa: CASSSGGLAGGVNEQFF
j_gene: TRBJ2-6; d_gene: NA; v_gene: TRBV10-2; abundance: NA; CDR3nt: TGCGCCAGCAGTGTGGGAGCCGGGGCCAACGTCCTGACTTTC; CDR3aa: CASSVGAGANVLTF
j_gene: TRBJ1-3; d_gene: NA; v_gene: TRBV30; abundance: NA; CDR3nt: TGTGCCTGGAAAGGGGCACTCTCTGGAAACACCATATATTTT; CDR3aa: CAWKGALSGNTIYF
j_gene: TRBJ1-2; d_gene: TRBD1; v_gene: TRBV2; abundance: NA; CDR3nt: TGTGCCAGCAGTGCGACCCGGGACAGCTTCTATGGCTACACCTTC; CDR3aa: CASSATRDSFYGYTF
j_gene: TRBJ1-1; d_gene: TRBD1; v_gene: TRBV7-2; abundance: NA; CDR3nt: TGTGCCAGCAGCTTAGAGGGCCCAGGGGGCCCAGCTTTCTTT; CDR3aa: CASSLEGPGGPAFF
j_gene: TRBJ2-3; d_gene: TRBD2; v_gene: TRBV11-3; abundance: NA; CDR3nt: TGTGCCAGCAGCACCCTTAGCGGTCGGGGGGGTAATACGCAGTATTTT; CDR3aa: CASSTLSGRGGNTQYF
j_gene: TRBJ2-7; d_gene: TRBD2; v_gene: TRBV5-1; abundance: NA; CDR3nt: TGCGCCAGCAGCCCTGGGGAGGGGTGGGGCGAGCAGTACTTC; CDR3aa: CASSPGEGWGEQYF
j_gene: TRBJ2-7; d_gene: NA; v_gene: TRBV6-1; abundance: NA; CDR3nt: TGTGCCAGCAGTGAATGGGAGAAGAGTTGGCAGTACTTC; CDR3aa: CASSEWEKSWQYF
j_gene: TRBJ2-7; d_gene: TRBD1; v_gene: TRBV28; abundance: NA; CDR3nt: TGTGCCAGCAGTCCGGGACAGGGGCCCTACGAGCAGTACTTC; CDR3aa: CASSPGQGPYEQYF
j_gene: TRBJ2-1; d_gene: TRBD2; v_gene: TRBV4-1; abundance: once; CDR3nt: TGCGCCAGCAGCCAAGAAAGCGGGAGGGCCGGCAATGAGCAGTTCTTC; CDR3aa: CASSQESGRAGNEQFF
j_gene: TRBJ2-3; d_gene: NA; v_gene: TRBV5-6; abundance: NA; CDR3nt: TGTGCCAGCAGCTTGGCACAGAGGGTAGGGGCAGATACGCAGTATTTT; CDR3aa: CASSLAQRVGADTQYF
j_gene: TRBJ2-2; d_gene: NA; v_gene: TRBV6-5; abundance: NA; CDR3nt: TGTGCCAGCAGTTCCCCTAGCGTTACCCCCACCGGGGAGCTGTTTTTT; CDR3aa: CASSSPSVTPTGELFF
j_gene: TRBJ2-1; d_gene: TRBD2; v_gene: TRBV5-6; abundance: NA; CDR3nt: TGTGCCAGCAGCTCTACCGGGACTAGTAGAAATGAGCAGTTCTTC; CDR3aa: CASSSTGTSRNEQFF
j_gene: TRBJ1-2; d_gene: NA; v_gene: TRBV7-1; abundance: NA; CDR3nt: TGTGCCAGCAGCTTAGAGAACTATGGCTACACCTTC; CDR3aa: CASSLENYGYTF
j_gene: TRBJ1-5; d_gene: NA; v_gene: TRBV27; abundance: NA; CDR3nt: TGTGCCAGCAGTCTCAATATGGGTCAGCCCCAGCATTTT; CDR3aa: CASSLNMGQPQHF